The 2 T cell receptor beta chains presented below share a single source sample, sequenced in a study of blood T cell repertoires in COVID-19. Only in-frame clones appear in the TCRdb table, and some are missing; sequencing was by immunoSEQ multiplex PCR. The sample has roughly 200,000 clones; less than 80% are singletons. The specimen was peripheral blood. These receptors came from a man in his forties or fifties who had recovered from COVID-19.

The rearrangement links TRBV18 to TRBJ1-1, with TRBD1 matching 8 bases. V was pared by 3 bases and J by 7 bases, with 4 bases of the junction left unmatched. Germline V lookup: CDR1 KGHSH, CDR2 LQKENI. The CDR3 is made up of 13 amino acids. The CDR3 here is CASSPLGQGEAFF. Here the CDR3 DNA reads TGTGCCAGCTCACCGCTTGGACAGGGTGAAGCTTTCTTT.

This chain connects TRBV19 to TRBJ2-3, with 12 bases lining up with TRBD2. The CDR3 extends over 17 amino acids. Germline V CDR1 and CDR2: LNHDA, SQIVND (reference sequence). Unmatched junction bases numbered 5, after V lost 2 bases and J lost 2 bases. The CDR3 protein is CASSIRTSGIPTDTQYF. Here the CDR3 DNA reads TGTGCCAGTAGTATAAGGACTAGCGGGATCCCCACAGATACGCAGTATTTT.